These 21 T cell receptor beta chains share one sample of origin, sequenced in a study of blood T cell repertoires in COVID-19. Produced via immunoSEQ multiplex PCR; TCRdb's table is partial and in-frame only. The repertoire holds 140,000 or so clones, with around three quarters as singletons. The specimen was peripheral blood. These receptors were obtained from a man aged 55 to 69 with acute or convalescent COVID-19.

The genes are TRBV30 and TRBJ2-7, with TRBD1 matching 8 bases. The CDR3 consists of 14 residues. The V gene's germline CDR1 is GTSNPN and CDR2 SVGIG (reference sequence). V was pared by 5 bases and J by 4 bases, with 10 bases of the junction left unmatched. Here the CDR3 reads CAWRGRDRSYEQYF. The DNA of the CDR3 is TGTGCCTGGCGCGGCCGGGACAGGAGTTACGAGCAGTACTTC.

The chain combines TRBV6-7 with TRBJ2-1; weak D call: TRBD2 (6 bases). TRBV6-7 is flagged as an ORF with uncertain function. V dropped 2 bases and J dropped 4 bases, with 18 bases sitting between them. The CDR3 loop spans 17 amino acids. Written as DNA, the CDR3 is TGTGCCAGCAGTTACCACCTCGCCGGGAGCGCATACAATGAGCAGTTCTTC. Amino acid sequence: CASSYHLAGSAYNEQFF.

This clone showed up just a few times. The chain joins TRBV28 to TRBJ1-5; possible D gene TRBD1, 6 bases. Per germline, CDR1 MDHEN and CDR2 SYDVKM. There are 11 residues in the CDR3. V was trimmed by 7 bases and J by 15 bases, leaving 16 bases between them. CDR3: CASTDLQGRHF. The DNA of the CDR3 is TGTGCCAGCACCGACTTACAGGGACGGCATTTT.

The table lists this clone with a few counts. This chain uses TRBV28 with TRBJ1-5, with D unclear. Trimming cost V 3 bases and J 4 bases, with 13 bases left between them. Germline V CDR1 and CDR2: MDHEN, SYDVKM. This CDR3 spans 15 amino acids. The CDR3 is CASSFPAPGNQPQHF. CDR3 coding DNA: TGTGCCAGCAGTTTTCCAGCCCCGGGAAATCAGCCCCAGCATTTT.

The chain uses TRBV5-1 and TRBJ2-3; 10 bases map to TRBD1. The germline gives CDR1 SGHRS, CDR2 YFSETQ. The trim removed 0 bases at V and 4 bases at J, leaving 5 bases unmatched. This CDR3 comprises 16 residues. The CDR3: CASSLAGQGISDTQYF. CDR3 DNA: TGCGCCAGCAGCTTGGCGGGACAGGGGATTTCAGATACGCAGTATTTT. Full variable domain (missing parts from reference TRBV5-1 and TRBJ2-3): KAGVTQTPRYLIKTRGQQVTLSCSPISGHRSVSWYQQTPGQGLQFLFEYFSETQRNKGNFPGRFSGRQFSNSRSEMNVSTLELGDSALYLCASSLAGQGISDTQYFGPGTRLTVL.

This clone was observed a handful of times. The rearrangement links TRBV6-5 to TRBJ2-7, with D possibly being TRBD2 (5 bases). CDR3 length equals 14 residues. V was trimmed by 5 bases and J by 0 bases, leaving 11 bases between them. The germline V gene encodes CDR1 MNHEY and CDR2 SVGAGI. As DNA, the CDR3 is TGTGCCAGCAGTCGAGCGGTAAACTCCTACGAGCAGTACTTC. It translates to CASSRAVNSYEQYF.

This chain joins TRBV19 and TRBJ2-3; no clear D. Per the germline V gene, CDR1 is LNHDA and CDR2 is SQIVND (reference sequence). The V end was cut by 6 bases, the J end by 11 bases, with 12 bases between. The CDR3 is 11 residues long. The CDR3 protein is CASSPGFRQYF. The CDR3 DNA reads TGTGCCAGTAGCCCCGGGTTCCGGCAGTATTTT.

The chain combines TRBV7-9 with TRBJ1-1; 8 nucleotides agree with TRBD1. This CDR3 spans 14 amino acids. J gave up 4 bases and V 0 bases, and 1 base lay outside the gene matches. The germline CDR1 and CDR2 sequences are SEHNR and FQNEAQ (reference sequence). The CDR3 loop is CASSLADRGTEAFF. As DNA, the CDR3 is TGTGCCAGCAGCTTAGCCGACAGGGGCACTGAAGCTTTCTTT.

The chain employs TRBV12-5 and TRBJ2-2; 7 nucleotides match TRBD2. The germline CDR1 and CDR2 sequences are LGHNT and FRNRAP. Losses at the gene ends were 6 bases for V and 3 bases for J; bases not matched to a gene: 10. This CDR3 contains 16 residues. In DNA, the CDR3 is TGTGCTAGTGGCCCCCTGGGAGGGGCGGACACCGGGGAGCTGTTTTTT. Amino acids: CASGPLGGADTGELFF. The whole variable domain, filled in from reference TRBV12-5 and TRBJ2-2, reads DARVTQTPRHKVTEMGQEVTMRCQPILGHNTVFWYRQTMMQGLELLAYFRNRAPLDDSGMPKDRFSAEMPDATLATLKIQPSEPRDSAVYFCASGPLGGADTGELFFGEGSRLTVL.

The chain recombines TRBV4-1 with TRBJ2-7, with D possibly TRBD2 on 5 matching bases. Trimming took 0 bases from V and 3 from J, leaving 12 bases between them. This CDR3 has 15 residues. Per the germline V gene, CDR1 is MGHRA and CDR2 is YSYEKL. The CDR3 spells CASSQDYGVSYEQYF. The CDR3 nucleotides read TGCGCCAGCAGCCAAGATTACGGGGTAAGCTACGAGCAGTACTTC.

This chain uses TRBV13 with TRBJ2-5; 10 nucleotides line up with TRBD1. Germline CDR1 and CDR2: PRHDT and FYEKMQ (reference sequence). The CDR3 spans 15 residues. V gave up 2 bases and J gave up 10 bases; unmatched junction bases: 10. The CDR3 sequence is CASSLWGQGLRSQYF. In nucleotides, the CDR3 is TGTGCCAGCAGCTTATGGGGACAGGGGCTTCGGAGCCAGTACTTC.

The rearrangement uses TRBV11-2 and TRBJ2-7; possibly TRBD1 for D (6 bases). Germline CDR1 SGHAT, CDR2 FQNNGV. The CDR3 loop spans 15 amino acids. Trimming cost V 4 bases and J 3 bases, with 16 bases left between them. The CDR3 region is CASSSRPGADYEQYF. Here the CDR3 DNA reads TGTGCCAGCAGCTCCCGTCCAGGGGCAGACTACGAGCAGTACTTC.

The sample holds a few counts of this clone. V usage is TRBV6-1 and J usage is TRBJ2-2, with TRBD2 matching 9 bases. Germline V gives CDR1 MNHNS, CDR2 SASEGT. V dropped 4 bases and J dropped 5; count of bases not matched to a gene: 8. The CDR3 has 16 residues. CDR3 sequence: CASSGRASGTTGELFF. The CDR3, as DNA: TGTGCCAGCAGTGGGAGGGCTAGCGGGACAACCGGGGAGCTGTTTTTT.

This CDR3 is CASSPRLSDETQYF. Here the CDR3 DNA reads TGTGCCAGCAGCCCCCGACTAAGCGATGAGACCCAGTACTTC. The chain uses TRBV7-9 and TRBJ2-5; D may be TRBD2 (5 bases). Germline loops: CDR1 SEHNR, CDR2 FQNEAQ (reference sequence). Trimming stripped 5 bases from V and 5 bases from J, with 15 bases between. This CDR3 is 14 amino acids long.

V gene TRBV7-9 combines with J gene TRBJ2-5; possible D gene TRBD2, 5 bases. CDR1 and CDR2 from the germline V gene are SEHNR and FQNEAQ (reference sequence). The CDR3 contains 13 residues. Trimming stripped 6 bases from V and 4 bases from J, with 12 bases between. The CDR3 DNA reads TGTGCCAGCAGTAGCGTGGTTCCAGAGACCCAGTACTTC. This encodes CASSSVVPETQYF. The whole variable domain, filled in from reference TRBV7-9 and TRBJ2-5, reads DTGVSQNPRHKITKRGQNVTFRCDPISEHNRLYWYRQTLGQGPEFLTYFQNEAQLEKSRLLSDRFSAERPKGSFSTLEIQRTEQGDSAMYLCASSSVVPETQYFGPGTRLLVL.

The chain carries TRBV19 and TRBJ2-5, with 16 bases aligning to TRBD2. The length of the CDR3 is 18 residues. Trimming took 2 bases from V and 4 from J; bases not matched to a gene: 7. Germline CDR1 LNHDA, CDR2 SQIVND (reference sequence). CDR3 in amino acids: CASSITGTSGRAGETQYF. As DNA, the CDR3 is TGTGCCAGTAGTATAACCGGGACTAGCGGGAGGGCCGGAGAGACCCAGTACTTC.

The chain has TRBV15 and TRBJ1-1; no firm D call. The CDR3 runs 15 residues. The germline V and J ends were trimmed by 2 bases and 4 bases, with 14 bases remaining between them. Germline lookup yields CDR1 LNHNV and CDR2 YYDKDF (reference sequence). The CDR3 nucleotides read TGTGCCACCAGCAGACGGATGGCCGAGGGCACTGAAGCTTTCTTT. Its translation: CATSRRMAEGTEAFF.

The chain uses TRBV3-1 (or the pseudogene TRBV3-2) and TRBJ1-3; 9 nucleotides match TRBD1. After removal of 5 bases from V and 3 bases from J, the junction contained 8 bases not matched to a gene. Germline V CDR1 and CDR2: LGHDT, YNNKEL (reference sequence). The CDR3 length is 16 residues. The CDR3 sequence is CASSYTGTGYGNTIYF. The DNA for the CDR3 is TGTGCCAGCAGCTACACCGGGACAGGGTATGGAAACACCATATATTTT.

DNA for the CDR3: TGTGCCAGCTCAGCGGGACAGGGAGGTAGCAATCAGCCCCAGCATTTT. This codes for CASSAGQGGSNQPQHF. The chain joins TRBV18 to TRBJ1-5; 9 nucleotides align to TRBD1. This CDR3 contains 16 residues. Trimming removed 5 bases from V and 0 bases from J; junction bases left unmatched: 5. The V gene's germline CDR1 is KGHSH and CDR2 LQKENI. The whole variable domain, remainder taken from reference TRBV18 and TRBJ1-5, is NAGVMQNPRHLVRRRGQEARLRCSPMKGHSHVYWYRQLPEEGLKFMVYLQKENIIDESGMPKERFSAEFPKEGPSILRIQQVVRGDSAAYFCASSAGQGGSNQPQHFGDGTRLSIL.

The chain recombines TRBV10-3 with TRBJ1-1; possible D gene TRBD1, 6 bases. The germline V gene has CDR1 ENHRY and CDR2 SYGVKD. V lost 0 bases and J 6 bases, leaving 14 bases between the germline ends. CDR3 length: 15 amino acids. Written as DNA, the CDR3 is TGTGCCATCAGTGAGTCTGGCAGGGGAGAAGCTGAAGCTTTCTTT. Translated: CAISESGRGEAEAFF.

The CDR3 DNA reads as TGTGCCAGCTCACCTACGGGAACGTACAATGAGCAGTTCTTC. It translates to CASSPTGTYNEQFF. The rearrangement links TRBV18 to TRBJ2-1; D is possibly TRBD2 (5 bases). Germline V gene data show CDR1 as KGHSH and CDR2 as LQKENI. CDR3 length: 14 residues. V lost 3 bases, J lost 4 bases, and 10 bases lay in between.